This is a list of T cell receptor beta chains from one sample in a study of identifying expanded T cells in peripheral blood. Assay used: immunoSEQ multiplex PCR; TCRdb lists only in-frame clones, some missing. This sample has roughly 90,000 clones, with roughly 81% found just once. The sequenced sample was blood. All receptors come from a person between 18 and 70 years old in good health. Both conserved end residues are part of each CDR3.

v_call	cdr3_aa
TRBV18	CASSTPGQGAFGYTF
TRBV25-1	CASSEMTGMNTEAFF
TRBV5-4	CASSLVTEVPYGYTF
TRBV6-5	CASKFQDPGSYEQYF
TRBV30	CAWGTHGTGYHEQYF
TRBV25-1	CASSEGVAAFF
TRBV10-2	CASSESLSSYEQYF
TRBV11-3	CASSSHSASSETSTDTQYF
TRBV7-9	CASSFGAGGRNTEAFF
TRBV7-2	CASSLARTSGAPRSSDTQYF
TRBV5-1	CASSTAGTGGTEAFF
TRBV19	CASTPLSGANVLTF
TRBV5-1	CASGPGRANEKLFF
TRBV10-3	CAISWTGDEQYF
TRBV5-6	CASSFNRGYSNQPQHF
TRBV5-1	CASSLGTGYEQYF
TRBV5-6	CASSFGGGYTF
TRBV4-3	CASSPVGGQGAGGYTF
TRBV11-3	CASSLDPQGGYTF
TRBV30	CAWSDPGLAGPSSYNEQFF
TRBV5-5	CASTSGLPFNSPLHF
TRBV5-6	CASSLGDRLFSNYGYTF
TRBV18	CASSAQGGISLGGQPQHF
TRBV18	CASSPDRGNEKLFF
TRBV5-6	CASSLGTSGEQYF
TRBV6-1	CASSDGGSYNEQFF
TRBV19	CASSIARGWDEQYF
TRBV7-2	CASSGGTDLAKNIQYF
TRBV4-3	CASSQDRGSSYEQYF
TRBV10-2	CASGGTRKETQYF
TRBV7-2	CASSLAPPTSGGKLGEQYF